The sequence of this T cell receptor (beta chain) was determined in a study of blood T cell repertoires in COVID-19. Study at large: The United States, Italy and Spain supplied acute and convalescent COVID-19 samples. From T cells, B-cell-depleted T cells, or PBMCs came the material, which was cDNA or gDNA.

The method was immunoSEQ multiplex PCR; TCRdb's version includes in-frame clones alone and lacks a portion of them. The sample contains 250,000 to 300,000 clones, about 76% of which appear only once. The CDR3 totals 18 residues. The V segment lost 6 bases and the J segment 4 bases; nucleotides outside the gene matches: 17. Germline CDR1 and CDR2: MNHEY and SMNVEV (reference sequence). The sequence was collected from a woman aged 60 to 75 with active or convalescent COVID-19. Sequencing input: peripheral blood. V usage is TRBV27 and J usage is TRBJ2-1, with 8 bases lining up with TRBD2. The CDR3 loop reads CASSPGSGGQGLYNEQFF. DNA for the CDR3: TGTGCCAGCAGCCCCGGGTCGGGGGGGCAGGGGTTATACAATGAGCAGTTCTTC.